The TCR beta chain described here comes from a study of cytomegalovirus exposure and HLA in healthy donors. Study conclusions and caveats: Overall, around 150 TCR beta chains were annotated as cytomegalovirus-associated.

This clone was seen a few times. Its antigen remains unidentified. Both 60 Vbeta primers and 13 Jbeta primers went into the PCR. Measured with immunoSEQ multiplex PCR; TCRdb has only the in-frame clones, and not every one. The sample holds around 130,000 clones; roughly four fifths are singletons and the top ten take less than 1.5%. The CDR3 runs 14 residues. The germline V gene encodes CDR1 MNHEY and CDR2 SVGAGI. V shed 2 bases, J shed 6 bases, and the junction held 5 bases outside the gene matches. The rearrangement joins TRBV6-5 to TRBJ1-1; 8 bases align to TRBD1. Material: PBMCs. This clonotype originated in a girl aged 2 to 9 in good health and CMV-seronegative. The CDR3 nucleotides are TGTGCCAGCAGTTACCGACAGGGGAGGGCTGAAGCTTTCTTT. Protein sequence: CASSYRQGRAEAFF.